One and the same sample provided the 4 T cell receptor beta chains below, sequenced in a study of beta chain features in type 1 diabetes. TCRB transcripts that were expressed got sequenced, as all of the isolated RNA had been reverse transcribed. The assay was immunoSEQ multiplex PCR, and TCRdb's table has in-frame clones only and misses some. The sample lists around 350,000 clones; around 12% were seen once. Material for sequencing was naive CD4+ T cells from blood. These receptors were obtained from a man aged 18 to 30 in good health.

This clone appeared a few times. The chain couples TRBV14 to TRBJ2-2; 9 nucleotides align to TRBD1. The junction had 10 bases not matched to a gene; V was cut back by 7 bases and J by 4 bases. Germline V gene sequence: CDR1 SGHDN, CDR2 FVKESK. The CDR3 contains 16 residues. The CDR3 loop is CASKTTGTGITGELFF. CDR3 DNA: TGTGCCAGCAAGACAACCGGGACAGGGATCACCGGGGAGCTGTTTTTT.

This clone occurred a few times. The rearrangement links TRBV7-9 to TRBJ2-7; 11 nucleotides line up with TRBD2. Germline V CDR1 and CDR2: SEHNR, FQNEAQ (reference sequence). The V gene end was trimmed by 5 bases and the J gene end by 0 bases; junction bases not matched to a gene: 9. The CDR3 contains 17 residues. This CDR3 is CASSKTSGNLISYEQYF. CDR3 bases: TGTGCCAGCAGCAAGACTAGCGGGAACCTGATCTCCTACGAGCAGTACTTC.

V usage is TRBV5-4 and J usage is TRBJ1-2, with TRBD1 matching over 10 bases. The CDR3 is 13 residues long. V was clipped by 6 bases and J by 7 bases; unmatched bases: 6. Germline loops: CDR1 SGHNT, CDR2 YYREEE (reference sequence). This chain's CDR3 is CASIETGGTGYTF. The CDR3 DNA is TGTGCCAGCATCGAGACAGGGGGCACTGGCTACACCTTC.

This clone was seen more than once but under ten times. This chain uses TRBV7-9 with TRBJ2-1; 9 nucleotides match TRBD2. The CDR3 has 16 residues. J gave up 0 bases and V 6 bases, and 6 bases lay outside the gene matches. CDR1 and CDR2 (germline): SEHNR, FQNEAQ (reference sequence). The CDR3 here is CASRLSGGPSYNEQFF. CDR3 coding DNA: TGTGCCAGCAGACTAAGCGGGGGGCCCTCCTACAATGAGCAGTTCTTC.